This is a list of T cell receptor beta chains from one sample in a study. TCRdb called the multiplex PCR reads again in MiXCR, with one record for every CDR3 protein. The sample yields roughly 980 distinct CDR3 sequences, around 6% seen once. The sample taken for sequencing was tumor-infiltrating naive CD4+ T cells sorted from the breast tumor. These receptor sequences come from a female donor with breast cancer. Each CDR3 is given with its conserved first and last residue. A D gene is named only where the DNA matches it firmly. Part of the rows lack a size; the others show once, few, many or a class for expanded clones.

CDR3aa: CASAQGVYGYTF; CDR3nt: TGTGCCAGCGCCCAGGGAGTGTATGGCTACACCTTC; d_gene: NA; v_gene: TRBV12-3/TRBV12-4; abundance: medium-sized; j_gene: TRBJ1-2
CDR3aa: CASSPGTGNGYTF; CDR3nt: TGTGCCAGCAGTCCTGGGACAGGGAACGGCTACACCTTC; d_gene: TRBD1; v_gene: TRBV12-3/TRBV12-4; abundance: medium-sized; j_gene: TRBJ1-2
CDR3aa: CASSPGQGDGYGYTF; CDR3nt: TGTGCCAGCAGTCCCGGACAGGGTGATGGCTATGGCTACACCTTC; d_gene: TRBD1; v_gene: TRBV12-3/TRBV12-4; abundance: NA; j_gene: TRBJ1-2
CDR3aa: CASTASWRGGLYGYTF; CDR3nt: TGTGCCAGCACCGCCTCTTGGAGGGGAGGATTGTATGGCTACACCTTC; d_gene: NA; v_gene: TRBV12-3/TRBV12-4; abundance: medium-sized; j_gene: TRBJ1-2
CDR3aa: CASRGQGNYGYTF; CDR3nt: TGTGCCAGCAGAGGACAGGGTAACTATGGCTACACCTTC; d_gene: TRBD1; v_gene: TRBV12-3/TRBV12-4; abundance: medium-sized; j_gene: TRBJ1-2
CDR3aa: CASSLSAGKNYGYTF; CDR3nt: TGTGCCAGCAGTTTATCGGCAGGGAAGAACTATGGCTACACCTTC; d_gene: NA; v_gene: TRBV12-3/TRBV12-4; abundance: NA; j_gene: TRBJ1-2
CDR3aa: CASSQTGDYGYTF; CDR3nt: TGTGCCAGCAGCCAGACAGGGGACTATGGCTACACCTTC; d_gene: TRBD1; v_gene: TRBV12-3/TRBV12-4; abundance: medium-sized; j_gene: TRBJ1-2